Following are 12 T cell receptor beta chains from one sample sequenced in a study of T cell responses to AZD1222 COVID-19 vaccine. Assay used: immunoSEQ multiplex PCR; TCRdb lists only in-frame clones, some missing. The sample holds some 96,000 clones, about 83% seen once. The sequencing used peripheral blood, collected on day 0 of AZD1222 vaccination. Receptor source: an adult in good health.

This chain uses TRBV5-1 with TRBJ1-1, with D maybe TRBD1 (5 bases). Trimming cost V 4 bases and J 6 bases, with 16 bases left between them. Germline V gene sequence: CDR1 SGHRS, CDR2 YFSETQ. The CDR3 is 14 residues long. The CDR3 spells CASSGASERAEAFF. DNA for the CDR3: TGCGCCAGCAGCGGGGCCTCGGAAAGGGCTGAAGCTTTCTTT.

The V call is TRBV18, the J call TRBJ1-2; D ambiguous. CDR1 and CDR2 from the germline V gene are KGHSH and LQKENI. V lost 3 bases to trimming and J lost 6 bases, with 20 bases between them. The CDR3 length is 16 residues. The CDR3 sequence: CASSPFYSGWSDGYTF. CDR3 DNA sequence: TGTGCCAGCTCACCTTTCTACTCCGGTTGGTCGGATGGCTACACCTTC.

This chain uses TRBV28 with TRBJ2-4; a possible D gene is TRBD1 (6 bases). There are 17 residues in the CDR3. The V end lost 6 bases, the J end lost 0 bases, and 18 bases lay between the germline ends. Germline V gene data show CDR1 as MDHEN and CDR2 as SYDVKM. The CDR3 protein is CASSSIQGTLAKNIQYF. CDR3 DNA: TGTGCCAGCAGCTCGATACAGGGAACCCTAGCCAAAAACATTCAGTACTTC.

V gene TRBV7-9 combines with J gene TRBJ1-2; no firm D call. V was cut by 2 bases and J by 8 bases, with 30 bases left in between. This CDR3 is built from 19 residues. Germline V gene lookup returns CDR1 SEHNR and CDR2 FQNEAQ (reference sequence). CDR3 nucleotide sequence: TGTGCCAGCAGCTTATCAGATGTCAAAAAATCCAGAACCCCGGGGGGCTACACCTTC. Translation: CASSLSDVKKSRTPGGYTF.

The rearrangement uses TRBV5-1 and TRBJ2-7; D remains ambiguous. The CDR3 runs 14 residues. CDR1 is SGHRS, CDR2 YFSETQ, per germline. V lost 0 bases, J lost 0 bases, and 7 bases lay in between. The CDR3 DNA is TGCGCCAGCAGCTTGGAAGGGCACTCCTACGAGCAGTACTTC. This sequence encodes CASSLEGHSYEQYF.

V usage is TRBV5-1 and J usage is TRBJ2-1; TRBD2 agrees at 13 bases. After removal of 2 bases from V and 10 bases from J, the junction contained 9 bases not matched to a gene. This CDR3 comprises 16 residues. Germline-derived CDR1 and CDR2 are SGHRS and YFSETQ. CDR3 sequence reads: CASSFALAGGGEEQFF. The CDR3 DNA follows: TGCGCCAGCAGCTTTGCACTAGCGGGAGGGGGGGAAGAGCAGTTCTTC.

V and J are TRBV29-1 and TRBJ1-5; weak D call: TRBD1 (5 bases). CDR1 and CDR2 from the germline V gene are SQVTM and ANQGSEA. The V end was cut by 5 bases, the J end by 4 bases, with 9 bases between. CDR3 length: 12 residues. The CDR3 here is CSVRAGNQPQHF. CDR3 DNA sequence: TGCAGCGTTAGGGCAGGGAATCAGCCCCAGCATTTT.

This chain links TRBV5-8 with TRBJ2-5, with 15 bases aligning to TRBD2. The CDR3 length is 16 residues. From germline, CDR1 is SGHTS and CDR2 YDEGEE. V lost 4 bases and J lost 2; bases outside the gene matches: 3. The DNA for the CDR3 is TGTGCCAGCAGCAGCGGGACTAGCGGGGGGCAAGAGACCCAGTACTTC. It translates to CASSSGTSGGQETQYF.

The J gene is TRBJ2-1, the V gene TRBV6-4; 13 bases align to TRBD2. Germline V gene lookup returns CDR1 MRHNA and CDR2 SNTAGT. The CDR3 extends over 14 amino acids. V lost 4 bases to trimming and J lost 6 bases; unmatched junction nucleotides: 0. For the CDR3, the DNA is TGTGCCAGCAGTGGACTAGCGGGAGGCAATGAGCAGTTCTTC. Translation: CASSGLAGGNEQFF.

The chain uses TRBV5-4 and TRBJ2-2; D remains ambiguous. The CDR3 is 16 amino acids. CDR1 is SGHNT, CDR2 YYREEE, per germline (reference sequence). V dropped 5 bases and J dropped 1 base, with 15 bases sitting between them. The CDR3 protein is CASSPPGTENTGELFF. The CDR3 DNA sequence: TGTGCCAGCAGTCCCCCGGGCACGGAGAACACCGGGGAGCTGTTTTTT. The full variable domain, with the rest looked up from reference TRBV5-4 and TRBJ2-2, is ETGVTQSPTHLIKTRGQQVTLRCSSQSGHNTVSWYQQALGQGPQFIFQYYREEENGRGNFPPRFSGLQFPNYSSELNVNALELDDSALYLCASSPPGTENTGELFFGEGSRLTVL.

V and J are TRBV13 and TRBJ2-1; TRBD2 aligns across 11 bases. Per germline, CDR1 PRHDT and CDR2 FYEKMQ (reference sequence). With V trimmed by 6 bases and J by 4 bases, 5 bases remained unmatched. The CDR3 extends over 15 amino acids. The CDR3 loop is CASRLSGGAYNEQFF. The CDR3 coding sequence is TGTGCCAGCAGACTTAGCGGGGGGGCATACAATGAGCAGTTCTTC.

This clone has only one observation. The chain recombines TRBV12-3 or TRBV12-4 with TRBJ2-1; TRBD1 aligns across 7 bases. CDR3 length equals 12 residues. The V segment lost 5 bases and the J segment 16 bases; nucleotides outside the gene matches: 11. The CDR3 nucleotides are TGTGCCAGCAGTCGCCCGGGACAGACGATCTTCTTC. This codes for CASSRPGQTIFF.